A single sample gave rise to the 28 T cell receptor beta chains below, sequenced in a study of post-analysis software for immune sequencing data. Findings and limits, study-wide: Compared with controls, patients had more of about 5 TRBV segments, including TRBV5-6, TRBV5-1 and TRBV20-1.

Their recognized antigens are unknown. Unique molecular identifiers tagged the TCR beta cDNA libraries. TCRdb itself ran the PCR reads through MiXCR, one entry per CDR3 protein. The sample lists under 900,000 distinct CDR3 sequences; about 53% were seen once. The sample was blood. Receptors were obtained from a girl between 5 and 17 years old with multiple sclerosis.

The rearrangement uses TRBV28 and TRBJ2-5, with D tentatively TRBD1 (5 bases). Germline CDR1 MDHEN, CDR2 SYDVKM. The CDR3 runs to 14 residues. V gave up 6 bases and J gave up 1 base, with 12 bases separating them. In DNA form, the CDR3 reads TGTGCCAGCAGGTTAAGGACATTCCAAGAGACCCAGTACTTC. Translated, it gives CASRLRTFQETQYF.

The CDR3 DNA reads as TGCGCCAGCAGCTTGGCGACTAGCGATAAACCTAGTGAGCAGTACTTC. Residues: CASSLATSDKPSEQYF. The chain employs TRBV5-1 and TRBJ2-5, with 8 bases identical to TRBD2. The CDR3 runs 16 residues. With V trimmed by 0 bases and J by 11 bases, 15 bases remained unmatched. Germline CDR1 and CDR2: SGHRS and YFSETQ.

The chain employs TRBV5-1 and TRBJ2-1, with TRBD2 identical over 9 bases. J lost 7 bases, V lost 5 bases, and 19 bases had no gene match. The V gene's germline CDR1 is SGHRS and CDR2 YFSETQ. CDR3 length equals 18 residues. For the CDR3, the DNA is TGCGCCAGCAGTTTGCGGGGGGTCAGGCTAGCGGGACTGAATGAGCAGTTCTTC. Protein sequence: CASSLRGVRLAGLNEQFF.

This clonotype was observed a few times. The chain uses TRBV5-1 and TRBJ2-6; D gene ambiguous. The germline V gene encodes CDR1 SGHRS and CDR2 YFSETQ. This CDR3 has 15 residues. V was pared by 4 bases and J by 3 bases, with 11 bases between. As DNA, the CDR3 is TGCGCCAGCAGCCAACGTCAACGTGGGGCCAACGTCCTGACTTTC. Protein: CASSQRQRGANVLTF.

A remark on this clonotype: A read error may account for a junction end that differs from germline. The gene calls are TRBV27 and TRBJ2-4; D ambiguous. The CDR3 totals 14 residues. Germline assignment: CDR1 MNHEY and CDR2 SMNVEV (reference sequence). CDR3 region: CASSSLQAKSIQYF. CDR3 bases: TGTGCCAGCAGTTCACTTCAAGCCAAAAGCATTCAGTACTTC.

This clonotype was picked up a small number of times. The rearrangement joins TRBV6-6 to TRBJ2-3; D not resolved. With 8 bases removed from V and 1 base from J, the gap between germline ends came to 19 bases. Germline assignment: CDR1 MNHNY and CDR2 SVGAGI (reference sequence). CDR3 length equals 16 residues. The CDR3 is CASPPALPIRTDTQYF. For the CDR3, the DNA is TGTGCCAGCCCCCCGGCCCTACCCATTCGCACAGATACGCAGTATTTT.

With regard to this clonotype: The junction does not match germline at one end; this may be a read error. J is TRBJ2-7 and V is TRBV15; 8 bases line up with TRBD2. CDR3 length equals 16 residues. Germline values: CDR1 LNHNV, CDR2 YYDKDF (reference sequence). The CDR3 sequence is CATSRGSSGPSYEQYF. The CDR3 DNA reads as TGCGCCACCAGCAGAGGTTCTAGCGGGCCATCCTACGAGCAGTACTTC.

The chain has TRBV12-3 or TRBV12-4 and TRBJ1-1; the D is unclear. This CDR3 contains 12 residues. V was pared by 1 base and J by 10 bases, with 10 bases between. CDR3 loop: CASSLVRYGAFF. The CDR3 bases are TGTGCCAGCAGTTTAGTGAGATACGGAGCTTTCTTT.

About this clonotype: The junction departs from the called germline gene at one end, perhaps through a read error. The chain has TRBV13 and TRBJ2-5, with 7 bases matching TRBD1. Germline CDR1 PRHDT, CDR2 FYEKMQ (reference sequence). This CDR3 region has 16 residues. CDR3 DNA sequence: TGTGCCAGCAGCACCAAGCTGGGACAGTACCAAGGGACCCAGTACTTC. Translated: CASSTKLGQYQGTQYF.

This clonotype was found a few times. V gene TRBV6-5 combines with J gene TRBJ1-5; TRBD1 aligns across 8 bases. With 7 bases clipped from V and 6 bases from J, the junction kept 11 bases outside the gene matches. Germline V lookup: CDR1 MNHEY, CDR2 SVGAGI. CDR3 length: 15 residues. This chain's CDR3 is CASNPQGAVGQPQHF. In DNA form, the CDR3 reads TGTGCCAGCAACCCCCAGGGGGCCGTAGGTCAGCCCCAGCATTTT.

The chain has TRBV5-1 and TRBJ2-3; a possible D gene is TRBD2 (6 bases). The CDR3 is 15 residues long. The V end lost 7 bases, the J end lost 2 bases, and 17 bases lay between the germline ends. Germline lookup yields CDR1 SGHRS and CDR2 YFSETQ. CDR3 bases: TGCGCCAGCTCCCGGCGGGGAGAGGCCACAGATACGCAGTATTTT. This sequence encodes CASSRRGEATDTQYF. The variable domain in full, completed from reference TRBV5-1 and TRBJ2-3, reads KAGVTQTPRYLIKTRGQQVTLSCSPISGHRSVSWYQQTPGQGLQFLFEYFSETQRNKGNFPGRFSGRQFSNSRSEMNVSTLELGDSALYLCASSRRGEATDTQYFGPGTRLTVL.

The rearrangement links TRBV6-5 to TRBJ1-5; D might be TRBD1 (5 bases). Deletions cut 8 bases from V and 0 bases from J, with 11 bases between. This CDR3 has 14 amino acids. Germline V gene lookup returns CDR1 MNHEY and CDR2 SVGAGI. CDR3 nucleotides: TGTGCCAGCGGGGGGGTTTATAGCAATCAGCCCCAGCATTTT. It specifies CASGGVYSNQPQHF.

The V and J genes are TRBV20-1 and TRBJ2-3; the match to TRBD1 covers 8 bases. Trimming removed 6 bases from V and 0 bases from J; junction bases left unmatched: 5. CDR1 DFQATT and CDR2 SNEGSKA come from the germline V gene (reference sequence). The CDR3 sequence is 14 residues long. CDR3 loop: CSAGGQGSTDTQYF. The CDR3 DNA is TGCAGTGCGGGCGGACAGGGTAGCACAGATACGCAGTATTTT.

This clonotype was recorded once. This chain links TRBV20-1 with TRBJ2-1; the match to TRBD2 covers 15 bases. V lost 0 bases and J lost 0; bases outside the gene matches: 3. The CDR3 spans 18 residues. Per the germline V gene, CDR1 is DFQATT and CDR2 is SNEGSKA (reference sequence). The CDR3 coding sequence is TGCAGTGCTAGAGAGGGACTAGCGGGGGGTAGCTCCTACAATGAGCAGTTCTTC. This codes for CSAREGLAGGSSYNEQFF.

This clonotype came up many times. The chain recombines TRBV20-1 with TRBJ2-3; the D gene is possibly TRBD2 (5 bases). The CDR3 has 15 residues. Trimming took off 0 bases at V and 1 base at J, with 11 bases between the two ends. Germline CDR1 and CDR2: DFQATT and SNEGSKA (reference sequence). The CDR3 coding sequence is TGCAGTGCTAGAGATCCCGGGCGGGGCACAGATACGCAGTATTTT. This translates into CSARDPGRGTDTQYF.

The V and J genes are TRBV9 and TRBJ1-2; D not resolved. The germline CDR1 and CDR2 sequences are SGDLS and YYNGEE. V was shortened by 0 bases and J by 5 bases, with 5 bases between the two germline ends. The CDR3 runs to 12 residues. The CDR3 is CASSVDRYGYTF. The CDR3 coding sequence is TGTGCCAGCAGCGTAGACCGATATGGCTACACCTTC.

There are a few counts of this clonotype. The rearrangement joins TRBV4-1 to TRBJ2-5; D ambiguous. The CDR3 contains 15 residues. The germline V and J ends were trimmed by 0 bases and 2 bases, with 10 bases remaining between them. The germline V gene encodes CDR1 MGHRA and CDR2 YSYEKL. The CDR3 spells CASSQDWSDQETQYF. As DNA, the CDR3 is TGCGCCAGCAGCCAAGATTGGAGTGATCAAGAGACCCAGTACTTC.

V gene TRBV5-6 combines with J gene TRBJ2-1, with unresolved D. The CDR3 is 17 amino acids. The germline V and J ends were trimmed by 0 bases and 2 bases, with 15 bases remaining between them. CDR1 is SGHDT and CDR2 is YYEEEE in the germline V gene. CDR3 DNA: TGTGCCAGCAGCTTGGTGGTTCTGGGCGGTCCCTACAATGAGCAGTTCTTC. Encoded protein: CASSLVVLGGPYNEQFF. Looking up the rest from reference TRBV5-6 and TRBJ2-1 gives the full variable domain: DAGVTQSPTHLIKTRGQQVTLRCSPKSGHDTVSWYQQALGQGPQFIFQYYEEEERQRGNFPDRFSGHQFPNYSSELNVNALLLGDSALYLCASSLVVLGGPYNEQFFGPGTRLTVL.

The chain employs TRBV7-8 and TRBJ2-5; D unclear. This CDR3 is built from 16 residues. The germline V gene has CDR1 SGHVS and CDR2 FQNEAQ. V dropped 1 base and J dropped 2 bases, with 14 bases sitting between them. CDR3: CASSLGQVGAQETQYF. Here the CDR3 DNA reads TGTGCCAGCAGCTTAGGGCAGGTTGGAGCACAAGAGACCCAGTACTTC.

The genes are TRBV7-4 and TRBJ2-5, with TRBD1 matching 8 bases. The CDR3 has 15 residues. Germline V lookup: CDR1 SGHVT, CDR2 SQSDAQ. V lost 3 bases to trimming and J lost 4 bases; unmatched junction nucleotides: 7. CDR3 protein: CASSFAGQGSETQYF. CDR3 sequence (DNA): TGTGCCAGCAGCTTCGCCGGACAGGGCTCAGAGACCCAGTACTTC.

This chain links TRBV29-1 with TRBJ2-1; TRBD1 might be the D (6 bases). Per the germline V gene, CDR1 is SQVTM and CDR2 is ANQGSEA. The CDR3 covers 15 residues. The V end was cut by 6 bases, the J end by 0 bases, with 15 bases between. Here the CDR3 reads CSVHRGTISYNEQFF. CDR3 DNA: TGCAGCGTCCATCGTGGGACAATCTCCTACAATGAGCAGTTCTTC.

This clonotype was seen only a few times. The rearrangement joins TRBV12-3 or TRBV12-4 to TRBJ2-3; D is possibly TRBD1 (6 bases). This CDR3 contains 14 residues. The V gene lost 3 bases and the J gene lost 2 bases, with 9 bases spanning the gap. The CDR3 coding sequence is TGTGCCAGCAGTTTCGGACAGCCCACAGATACGCAGTATTTT. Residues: CASSFGQPTDTQYF.

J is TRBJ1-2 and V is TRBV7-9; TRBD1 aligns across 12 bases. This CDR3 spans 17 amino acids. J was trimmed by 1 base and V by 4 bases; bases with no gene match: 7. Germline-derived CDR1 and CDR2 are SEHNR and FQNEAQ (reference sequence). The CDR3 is CASSSSGTGGYNYGYTF. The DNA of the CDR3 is TGTGCCAGCAGCTCCTCCGGGACAGGGGGCTATAACTATGGCTACACCTTC.

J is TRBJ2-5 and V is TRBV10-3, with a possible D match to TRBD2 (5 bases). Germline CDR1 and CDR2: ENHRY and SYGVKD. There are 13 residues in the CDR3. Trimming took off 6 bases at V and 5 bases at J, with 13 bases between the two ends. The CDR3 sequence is CAIRSGPGETQYF. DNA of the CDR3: TGTGCCATCAGGAGCGGACCGGGGGAGACCCAGTACTTC.

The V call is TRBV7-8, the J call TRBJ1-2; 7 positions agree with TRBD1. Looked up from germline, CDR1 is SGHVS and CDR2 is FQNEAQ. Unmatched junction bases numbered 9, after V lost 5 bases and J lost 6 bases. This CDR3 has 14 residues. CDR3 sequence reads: CASSASGTDDGYTF. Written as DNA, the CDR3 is TGTGCCAGCAGCGCAAGTGGGACAGACGATGGCTACACCTTC.

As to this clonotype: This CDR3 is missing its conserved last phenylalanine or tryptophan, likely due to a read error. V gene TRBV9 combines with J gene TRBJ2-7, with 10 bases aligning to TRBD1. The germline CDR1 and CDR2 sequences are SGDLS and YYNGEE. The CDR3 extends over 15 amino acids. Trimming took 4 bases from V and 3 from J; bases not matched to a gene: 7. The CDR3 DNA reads TGTGCCAGCAGCAGGAGGGGGGACAGGGGCTACGAGCAGTACCTC. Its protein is CASSRRGDRGYEQYL.

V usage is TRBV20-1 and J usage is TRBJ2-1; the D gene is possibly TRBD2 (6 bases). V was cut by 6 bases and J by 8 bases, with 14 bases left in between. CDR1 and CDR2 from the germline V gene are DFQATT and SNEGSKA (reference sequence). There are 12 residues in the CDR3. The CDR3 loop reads CSATTRMDEQFF. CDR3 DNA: TGCAGTGCCACGACTAGAATGGATGAGCAGTTCTTC.

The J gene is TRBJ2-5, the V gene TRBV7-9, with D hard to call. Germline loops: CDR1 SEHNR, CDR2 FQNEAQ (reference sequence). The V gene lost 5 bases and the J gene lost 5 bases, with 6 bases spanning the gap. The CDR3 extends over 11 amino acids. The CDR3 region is CASSKAETQYF. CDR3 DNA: TGTGCCAGCAGCAAAGCGGAGACCCAGTACTTC.